These T cell receptor beta chains were read from a single sample in a study of graft-versus-host responses after intestinal transplantation. Produced via immunoSEQ multiplex PCR; TCRdb's table is partial and in-frame only. The sample comprises some 86,000 clones, 90% to 95% of which are singletons, and 0.1% rests with the top ten. These receptors are not linked to any known antigen. Sequencing used unstimulated CD4+ T cells sorted from spleen or lymph node cells, obtained before intestinal transplant. These receptors were obtained from a human donor who received an intestinal transplant. Each CDR3 is given with its conserved first and last residue. The D gene is left open where the match is weak. A row's size may be missing; if present it is once, few, many or a size class.

>.|TRBJ2-1|TRBV19|.
CASSIPGLIGEQFF
TGTGCCAGTAGTATACCCGGACTGATTGGGGAGCAGTTCTTC
>.|TRBJ2-5|TRBV7-8|.
CASSSTGTQETQYF
TGTGCCAGCAGCTCAACCGGGACACAAGAGACCCAGTACTTC
>.|TRBJ2-7|TRBV2|TRBD2
CASSEATSGGYEQYF
TGTGCCAGCAGTGAAGCAACTAGCGGGGGATACGAGCAGTACTTC
>.|TRBJ1-1|TRBV4-3|TRBD1
CASSQGFIWTGRTEAFF
TGCGCCAGCAGCCAAGGATTTATCTGGACAGGGAGGACTGAAGCTTTCTTT
>.|TRBJ1-1|TRBV7-8|TRBD1
CASSLVRDRGNTEAFF
TGTGCCAGCAGCTTAGTACGGGACAGGGGTAACACTGAAGCTTTCTTT
>.|TRBJ1-3|TRBV15|.
CATSRDPVSSGNTIYF
TGTGCCACCAGCAGAGATCCGGTGAGCTCTGGAAACACCATATATTTT
>.|TRBJ2-1|TRBV6-6|TRBD2
CASSSLLAEIYNEQFF
TGTGCCAGCAGTTCACTACTAGCGGAGATCTACAATGAGCAGTTCTTC
>.|TRBJ2-5|TRBV7-2|.
CASSLLGGAPETQYF
TGTGCCAGCAGCTTACTGGGGGGGGCACCAGAGACCCAGTACTTC
>.|TRBJ1-6|TRBV5-1|TRBD1
CASSLVAGQGNSPLHF
TGCGCCAGCAGCTTGGTGGCGGGACAGGGTAATTCACCCCTCCACTTT
>.|TRBJ2-5|TRBV27|.
CASKRRAAFEETQYF
TGTGCCAGCAAACGCCGTGCAGCGTTTGAAGAGACCCAGTACTTC
>.|TRBJ2-7|TRBV5-1|.
CASSPIAAGSEQYF
TGCGCCAGCAGCCCAATAGCGGCGGGCTCCGAGCAGTACTTC
>.|TRBJ2-3|TRBV18|.
CASSPRSADTQYF
TGTGCCAGCTCCCCGCGGAGTGCAGATACGCAGTATTTT
>.|TRBJ1-6|TRBV6-5|.
CASRDSHAPLHF
TGTGCCAGCAGGGACAGCCATGCGCCCCTCCACTTT
>once|TRBJ2-7|TRBV21-1|.
CASSKTRGGQAYEQYF
TGTGCCAGCAGCAAAACTCGGGGGGGCCAAGCCTACGAGCAGTACTTC
>.|TRBJ1-4|TRBV7-2|.
CASSLSLYAEKLFF
TGTGCCAGCAGCTTAAGCCTCTATGCCGAAAAACTGTTTTTT
>once|TRBJ1-5|TRBV9|.
CASSPGSSNQPQHF
TGTGCGAGCAGCCCCGGGTCTAGCAATCAGCCCCAGCATTTT
>.|TRBJ1-5|TRBV6-5|TRBD1
CASSIRGLGNQPQHF
TGTGCCAGCAGTATAAGGGGGCTTGGCAATCAGCCCCAGCATTTT
>.|TRBJ1-5|TRBV5-6|.
CASSRWDIEHQPQHF
TGTGCCAGCAGCCGCTGGGACATTGAACATCAGCCCCAGCATTTT
>.|TRBJ1-3|TRBV9|.
CASSANLQQTSIYF
TGTGCCAGCAGCGCCAACCTCCAACAGACCTCCATATATTTT
>.|TRBJ2-1|TRBV6-5|.
CASSYSRFGEQFF
TGTGCCAGCAGTTACTCGAGGTTCGGTGAGCAGTTCTTC
>.|TRBJ1-3|TRBV7-9|.
CASVGQGGSGNTIYF
TGTGCCAGCGTTGGGCAGGGAGGTTCTGGAAACACCATATATTTT
>.|TRBJ1-5|TRBV6-6|.
CASSYSEGDQPQHF
TGTGCCAGCAGTTACTCAGAGGGGGATCAGCCCCAGCATTTT
>.|TRBJ2-3|TRBV6-4|TRBD2
CASSRYLGGGTDTQYF
TGTGCCAGCAGTCGATATTTGGGAGGGGGCACAGATACGCAGTATTTT
>once|TRBJ2-6|TRBV4-3|TRBD1
CASSQGQGNGANVLTF
TGCGCCAGCAGCCAAGGACAGGGGAATGGGGCCAACGTCCTGACTTTC
>.|TRBJ1-4|TRBV27|TRBD1
CASSRQGLGEKLFF
TGTGCCAGCAGTCGACAGGGGCTAGGGGAAAAACTGTTTTTT
>once|TRBJ1-1|TRBV20-1|TRBD1
CSASEGTGRTF
TGCAGTGCTAGCGAAGGGACAGGGAGGACTTTT
>.|TRBJ2-2|TRBV7-2|.
CASSFDSANTGELFF
TGTGCCAGCAGCTTCGACAGCGCGAACACCGGGGAGCTGTTTTTT
>.|TRBJ2-4|TRBV7-2|.
CASSLGGSVQYF
TGTGCCAGCAGCTTAGGGGGCAGCGTTCAGTACTTC
>.|TRBJ2-7|TRBV5-5|.
CASSLRGKEYEQYF
TGTGCCAGCAGCTTGAGGGGCAAGGAGTACGAGCAGTACTTC
>.|TRBJ2-2|TRBV12-5|TRBD2
CASGPPPRTSGNDLNTGELFF
TGTGCTAGTGGTCCGCCTCCCAGGACTAGCGGTAACGATCTGAACACCGGGGAGCTGTTTTTT
>once|TRBJ1-6|TRBV6-4|.
CASSPQGTSPLHF
TGTGCCAGCAGCCCACAGGGTACTTCACCCCTCCACTTT
>.|TRBJ2-5|TRBV11-3|.
CASSLDLDVETQYF
TGTGCCAGCAGCTTAGATCTAGATGTGGAGACCCAGTACTTC
>.|TRBJ1-2|TRBV6-6|.
CASSYSQGSLYGGTF
TGTGCCAGCAGTTATTCCCAGGGTTCCCTCTATGGAGGGACCTTC
>once|TRBJ2-1|TRBV19|TRBD2
CASIKSGGAYNEQFF
TGTGCCAGTATCAAGAGCGGGGGGGCCTACAATGAGCAGTTCTTC
>.|TRBJ2-3|TRBV2|TRBD2
CASSGAGGGYTDTQYF
TGTGCCAGCAGTGGAGCGGGCGGGGGATACACAGATACGCAGTATTTT
>.|TRBJ1-1|TRBV6-6|.
CASSRTGTKAFF
TGTGCCAGCTCCCGTACGGGGACTAAAGCTTTCTTT
>.|TRBJ1-1|TRBV6-1|.
CASSTTVNTEAFF
TGTGCCAGCAGTACGACAGTGAACACTGAAGCTTTCTTT
>.|TRBJ1-5|TRBV19|TRBD1
CASSPTGGQPQHF
TGTGCCAGTAGTCCGACAGGGGGTCAGCCCCAGCATTTT
>.|TRBJ2-7|TRBV4-3|TRBD1
CASSQVGQGTYEQYF
TGCGCCAGCAGCCAAGTTGGACAGGGGACCTACGAGCAGTACTTC
>.|TRBJ1-2|TRBV19|.
CASTTPSYGYTF
TGTGCCAGTACGACACCGAGCTATGGCTACACCTTC
>.|TRBJ1-2|TRBV5-8|TRBD1
CASSKLRDSFNYGYTF
TGTGCCAGCAGCAAACTCCGGGACAGCTTTAACTATGGCTACACCTTC
>.|TRBJ1-1|TRBV7-2|.
CASSRRSLNTEAFF
TGTGCCAGCAGCCGAAGGAGCCTGAACACTGAAGCTTTCTTT
>.|TRBJ2-7|TRBV21-1|.
CASRMTGSFYEQYF
TGTGCCAGCAGAATGACAGGGTCCTTCTACGAGCAGTACTTC
>.|TRBJ2-3|TRBV7-2|.
CASSHRLAGGLTDTQYF
TGTGCCAGCAGCCATCGTCTGGCAGGAGGACTCACAGATACGCAGTATTTT
>.|TRBJ1-4|TRBV5-1|.
CASSADTSGGEKLFF
TGCGCCAGCAGCGCGGACACTAGCGGTGGTGAAAAACTGTTTTTT
>.|TRBJ2-1|TRBV13|TRBD1
CASRLWGTVGNEQFF
TGTGCCAGCAGACTCTGGGGGACAGTGGGCAATGAGCAGTTCTTC